This T cell receptor (beta chain) was observed in a study of cytomegalovirus exposure and HLA in healthy donors. The PCR was carried out with 60 Vbeta primers and 13 Jbeta primers. The repertoire was sequenced with immunoSEQ multiplex PCR; TCRdb's copy has only in-frame clones and lacks some. The sample consists of 85,000 to 100,000 clones, over 80% of them appearing once. Germline CDR1 and CDR2: GTSNPN and SVGIG (reference sequence). The CDR3 length is 14 residues. A remark on this clone: Its antigen is still unknown.

Study observations and caveats: Sequences of the TCR beta chain were said to predict the HLA-A and HLA-B alleles of most subjects accurately. It was taken for granted in presence/absence analyses that sequencing depth across donors was roughly uniform.

The sequencing input was PBMCs. The receptor was derived from a female donor in good health and CMV-seropositive. V is TRBV30 and J is TRBJ2-5; 8 bases agree with TRBD1. The DNA end is more similar to TRBJ2-7, so the J call may be wrong. This CDR3 reads CAWIAGTGAYEQYF. The CDR3 region has the DNA TGTGCCTGGATCGCCGGGACAGGCGCCTACGAGCAGTACTTC.